The rows below give T cell receptor beta chains drawn from one sample of a study of lymphopenia after photon versus proton radiotherapy. Measured with immunoSEQ multiplex PCR; TCRdb has only the in-frame clones, and not every one. The data hold around 62,000 clones, with less than 85% observed a single time. The starting material was peripheral blood, obtained from a patient treated with proton-based radiotherapy. These receptors were obtained from a man aged 55 to 69 with pancreatic cancer. The CDR3 runs from the conserved cysteine through the conserved F or W. The D gene is left open where the match is weak. Part of the rows lack a size; the others show once, few, many or a class for expanded clones.

v_call: TRBV18; clone_size: .; j_call: TRBJ1-4; d_call: .; cdr3_nt: TGTGCCAGCTCACCCGGACACCAAGGGAGTGAAAAACTGTTTTTT; cdr3_aa: CASSPGHQGSEKLFF
v_call: TRBV15; clone_size: .; j_call: TRBJ2-1; d_call: TRBD2; cdr3_nt: TGTGCCACCTCCGGGGGGAGCTACAATGAGCAGTTCTTC; cdr3_aa: CATSGGSYNEQFF
v_call: TRBV28; clone_size: .; j_call: TRBJ2-7; d_call: TRBD2; cdr3_nt: TGTGCCAGCAGTTTATACGGACTAGCGGGTACCTACGAGCAGTACTTC; cdr3_aa: CASSLYGLAGTYEQYF
v_call: TRBV19; clone_size: .; j_call: TRBJ2-1; d_call: TRBD2; cdr3_nt: TGTGCCACCTCTCCCGGGACTAGCGGGAGCATTGAGCAGTTCTTC; cdr3_aa: CATSPGTSGSIEQFF
v_call: TRBV11-3; clone_size: .; j_call: TRBJ1-3; d_call: TRBD1; cdr3_nt: TGTGCCAGCAGCCCCGGACAGGGCCCTGGAAACACCATATATTTT; cdr3_aa: CASSPGQGPGNTIYF
v_call: TRBV27; clone_size: .; j_call: TRBJ2-7; d_call: TRBD1; cdr3_nt: TGTGCCAGCAGCCCACAGGGGTCCTCCTACGAGCAGTACTTC; cdr3_aa: CASSPQGSSYEQYF
v_call: TRBV7-7; clone_size: .; j_call: TRBJ2-1; d_call: .; cdr3_nt: TGTGCTAGCAGCTTGAGTCTCGCTAGCTACGATGAGCAGTTCTTC; cdr3_aa: CASSLSLASYDEQFF
v_call: TRBV28; clone_size: .; j_call: TRBJ2-3; d_call: TRBD2; cdr3_nt: TGTGCCAGCAGTTCCCCCGGACTAGCGGCGACAGATACGCAGTATTTT; cdr3_aa: CASSSPGLAATDTQYF
v_call: TRBV5-4; clone_size: .; j_call: TRBJ1-2; d_call: TRBD1; cdr3_nt: TGTGCCAGCAGCTCTTCGACAGGGTTTGGCTACACCTTC; cdr3_aa: CASSSSTGFGYTF
v_call: TRBV19; clone_size: .; j_call: TRBJ1-1; d_call: .; cdr3_nt: TGTGCCAGTAGCGAGGCACTACCCCCCCAGCAAGCTTTCTTT; cdr3_aa: CASSEALPPQQAFF
v_call: TRBV19; clone_size: .; j_call: TRBJ2-3; d_call: .; cdr3_nt: TGTGCCAGTAGTATACGACGGCTAGCCGGCCATCGGGGGCCCACAGATACGCAGTATTTT; cdr3_aa: CASSIRRLAGHRGPTDTQYF
v_call: TRBV27; clone_size: .; j_call: TRBJ1-1; d_call: .; cdr3_nt: TGTGCCAGCAGTCTACGGGGAGGGGCGAGGGCTGAAGCTTTCTTT; cdr3_aa: CASSLRGGARAEAFF
v_call: TRBV19; clone_size: .; j_call: TRBJ1-3; d_call: TRBD1; cdr3_nt: TGTGCCAGTAGTCTAACTCGGACAGGTCGTGGAAACACCATATATTTT; cdr3_aa: CASSLTRTGRGNTIYF
v_call: TRBV10-3; clone_size: .; j_call: TRBJ1-5; d_call: TRBD1; cdr3_nt: TGTGCCATCAGCCGGGACAGGGGTGACAATCAGCCCCAGCATTTT; cdr3_aa: CAISRDRGDNQPQHF
v_call: TRBV6-5; clone_size: .; j_call: TRBJ2-1; d_call: TRBD2; cdr3_nt: TGTGCCAGCAGTTACTCAGGGACTAGCTACAATGAGCAGTTCTTC; cdr3_aa: CASSYSGTSYNEQFF
v_call: TRBV28; clone_size: .; j_call: TRBJ2-5; d_call: TRBD2; cdr3_nt: TGTGCCAGCAACGCCGGTCGGGCTAGCGGGAGAGGGGAGACCCAGTACTTC; cdr3_aa: CASNAGRASGRGETQYF
v_call: TRBV7-6; clone_size: .; j_call: TRBJ2-7; d_call: .; cdr3_nt: TGTGCCAGCAGCCTAAGCGGCGGGTCCTACGAGCAGTACTTC; cdr3_aa: CASSLSGGSYEQYF
v_call: TRBV28; clone_size: once; j_call: TRBJ1-6; d_call: .; cdr3_nt: TGTGCCAGCAACACCCCCCCAGCTTTATCACCCCTCCACTTT; cdr3_aa: CASNTPPALSPLHF
v_call: TRBV2; clone_size: .; j_call: TRBJ2-7; d_call: .; cdr3_nt: TGTGCCAGCCGAAGGGGATTCGACGAGCAGTACTTC; cdr3_aa: CASRRGFDEQYF
v_call: TRBV28; clone_size: .; j_call: TRBJ2-7; d_call: TRBD2; cdr3_nt: TGTGCCAGCAGCCAGCGGGGGGCCGGGCACCCCTACGAGCAGTACTTC; cdr3_aa: CASSQRGAGHPYEQYF
v_call: TRBV28; clone_size: .; j_call: TRBJ2-7; d_call: TRBD1; cdr3_nt: TGTGCCAGCAGCCCTGTGGACAGGGGGCTTAACGAGCAGTACTTC; cdr3_aa: CASSPVDRGLNEQYF
v_call: TRBV5-1; clone_size: .; j_call: TRBJ2-2; d_call: .; cdr3_nt: TGCGCCAGCAGCTTGGGGCAGCACACCGGGGAGCTGTTTTTT; cdr3_aa: CASSLGQHTGELFF
v_call: TRBV18; clone_size: .; j_call: TRBJ2-4; d_call: .; cdr3_nt: TGTGCCAGCTCACCACGAGCCGGGGGCGCGGACAAAAACATTCAGTACTTC; cdr3_aa: CASSPRAGGADKNIQYF
v_call: TRBV13; clone_size: .; j_call: TRBJ2-7; d_call: .; cdr3_nt: TGTGCCAGCAGCCTAGACGCTCCGGGATTCGAGCAGTACTTC; cdr3_aa: CASSLDAPGFEQYF
v_call: TRBV29-1; clone_size: .; j_call: TRBJ2-1; d_call: .; cdr3_nt: TGCAGCGTAGCTGACTCTCAGCAGTTCTTC; cdr3_aa: CSVADSQQFF
v_call: TRBV10-2; clone_size: .; j_call: TRBJ2-1; d_call: .; cdr3_nt: TGCGCCAGCAGTGAGCCCTATCGGGACTACAATGAGCAGTTCTTC; cdr3_aa: CASSEPYRDYNEQFF